This is a list of T cell receptor beta chains from one sample in a study of T cell responses to AZD1222 COVID-19 vaccine. Sequencing used immunoSEQ multiplex PCR; TCRdb keeps in-frame clones, though not all of them. The top ten hold more than 25% of the sample, which has about 83,000 clones, approximately 90% seen once. The starting material was peripheral blood, obtained 28 days after the second AZD1222 dose. Receptors originate from an adult who received the AZD1222 COVID-19 vaccine. The CDR3 runs from the conserved cysteine through the conserved F or W. The order of the fields is CDR3 DNA, CDR3 protein, J gene, clone size, V gene, D gene. A D gene is named only where the DNA matches it firmly. A row's size may be missing; if present it is once, few, many or a size class.

TGCAGCGCCGCAGGCTCAATTGGACTAGCGGGAACCGGGGAGCTGTTTTTT	CSAAGSIGLAGTGELFF	TRBJ2-2	NA	TRBV29-1	TRBD2
TGTGCCAGCAGTTTAATGCCTAGCAATCAGCCCCAGCATTTT	CASSLMPSNQPQHF	TRBJ1-5	NA	TRBV27	NA
TGTGCCAGCAGGATCACGGACAGGGGGCAATGCACCTTC	CASRITDRGQCTF	TRBJ1-2	NA	TRBV6-1	TRBD1
TGTGCCAGTAGTATGTTGGTAACGGCTAATGAAAAACTGTTTTTT	CASSMLVTANEKLFF	TRBJ1-4	NA	TRBV19	NA
TGTGCCATCAGAAAGCAGGGTTCGACCTACAATGAGCAGTTCTTC	CAIRKQGSTYNEQFF	TRBJ2-1	NA	TRBV10-3	NA
TGTGCCAGTAGTATCCCTACTAGCGGGAGTATTAACGAGCAGTACTTC	CASSIPTSGSINEQYF	TRBJ2-7	NA	TRBV19	TRBD2
TGCGCCAGCAGCCTTCCTAGACAGGGCTTAGTTGAAAAACTGTTTTTT	CASSLPRQGLVEKLFF	TRBJ1-4	NA	TRBV4-1	TRBD1
TGTGCCAGCAGTTACTTGTCGGATTCACCCCTCCACTTT	CASSYLSDSPLHF	TRBJ1-6	NA	TRBV6-5	NA
TGTGCCAGCAGTTCCCGACAGGGGCGAACTAATGAAAAACTGTTTTTT	CASSSRQGRTNEKLFF	TRBJ1-4	NA	TRBV27	TRBD1
TGTGCCAGCAGCCAAGAGGGGGCGGCTGCTTTCTTT	CASSQEGAAAFF	TRBJ1-1	NA	TRBV3-1/TRBV3-2	NA
TGTGCCAGCTCACCACCGGGGACTAGCGGGACCAATGAGCAGTTCTTC	CASSPPGTSGTNEQFF	TRBJ2-1	NA	TRBV18	TRBD2
TGTGCCAGCAGTTCACCAGCGGGAGGGGGGGCCGAGCAGTACTTC	CASSSPAGGGAEQYF	TRBJ2-7	NA	TRBV27	TRBD2
TGTGCCAGCACACCCTCAGGGGGGCCTCGGGACACTGAAGCTTTCTTT	CASTPSGGPRDTEAFF	TRBJ1-1	NA	TRBV28	TRBD1
TGTGCCAGCAGTGCGGGACTAGCGGGAGGGACCAGAACCGGGGAGCTGTTTTTT	CASSAGLAGGTRTGELFF	TRBJ2-2	NA	TRBV25-1	TRBD2
TGTGCCTGGGATGCCGTGGATGAGCAGTTCTTC	CAWDAVDEQFF	TRBJ2-1	NA	TRBV30	NA
TGTGCCAGCAGTTACGACAGGGTCAACGAGCAGTACTTC	CASSYDRVNEQYF	TRBJ2-7	NA	TRBV6-2/TRBV6-3	TRBD1
TGTGCCAGCAGCTTAAAAAGACAGGGGGCATTTGACGAGCAGTACTTC	CASSLKRQGAFDEQYF	TRBJ2-7	NA	TRBV5-6	TRBD1
TGTGCCAGCCAGAAGACAGATTATGGCTACACCTTC	CASQKTDYGYTF	TRBJ1-2	once	TRBV2	NA